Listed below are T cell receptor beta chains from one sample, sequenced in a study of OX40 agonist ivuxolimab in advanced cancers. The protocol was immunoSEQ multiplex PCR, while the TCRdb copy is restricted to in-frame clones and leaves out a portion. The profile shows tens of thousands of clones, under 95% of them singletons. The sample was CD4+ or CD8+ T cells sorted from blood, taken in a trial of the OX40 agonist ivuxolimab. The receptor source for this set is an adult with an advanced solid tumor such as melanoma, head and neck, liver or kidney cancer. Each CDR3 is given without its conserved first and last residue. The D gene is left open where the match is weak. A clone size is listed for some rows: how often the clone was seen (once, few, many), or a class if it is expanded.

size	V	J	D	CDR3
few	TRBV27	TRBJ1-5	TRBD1	ASSLAGGSNQPQH
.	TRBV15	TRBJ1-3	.	ATSRAGPGNTIY
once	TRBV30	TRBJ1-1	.	AWSTGWGTEAF
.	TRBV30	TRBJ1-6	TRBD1	ALRQGVGNSPLH
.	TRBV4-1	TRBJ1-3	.	ASSQGIDLSGNTIY
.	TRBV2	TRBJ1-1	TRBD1	ASSEYQGDTEAF
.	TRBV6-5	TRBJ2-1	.	ASRHGLHNEQF
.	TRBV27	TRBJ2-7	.	ASSLTGYEQY
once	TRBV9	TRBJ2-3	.	ASSALDTQY
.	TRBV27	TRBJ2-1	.	ASSLSGTYNEQF
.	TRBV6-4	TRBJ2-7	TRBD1	ASTYKDRGRAYEQY
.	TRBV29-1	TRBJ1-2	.	SATPSGEYGYT
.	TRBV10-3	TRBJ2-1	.	AISEGHPYNEQF
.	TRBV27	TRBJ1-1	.	ASSLSRSPEAF
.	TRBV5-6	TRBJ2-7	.	ASSFSLTNYEQY
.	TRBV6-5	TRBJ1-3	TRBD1	ASSYSGTGGGNTIY
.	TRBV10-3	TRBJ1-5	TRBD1	AISQTGYGQPQH
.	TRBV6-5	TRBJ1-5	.	ASSPDWGNQPQH
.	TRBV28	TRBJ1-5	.	ASSARAEADQPQH
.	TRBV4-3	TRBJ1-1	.	ASSQGGGPHTEAF
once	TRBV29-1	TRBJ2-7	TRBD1	SVLTGAYEQY
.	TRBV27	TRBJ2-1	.	ASSFLSTGIHEQF
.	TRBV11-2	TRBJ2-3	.	ASSSSGDTQY
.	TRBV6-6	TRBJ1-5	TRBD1	ASSYWTGSNQPQH
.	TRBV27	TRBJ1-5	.	ASSLIVNQPQH
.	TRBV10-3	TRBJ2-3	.	AISESGELVYTDTQY
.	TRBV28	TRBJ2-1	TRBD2	ASKLAGDYNEQF
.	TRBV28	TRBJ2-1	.	ASSSETFSYNEQF
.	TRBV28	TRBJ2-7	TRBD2	ASSLLAGETREQY
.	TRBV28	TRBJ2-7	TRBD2	ASSLSRGVMTYEQY
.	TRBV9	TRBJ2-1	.	ASSGGLPYNEQF
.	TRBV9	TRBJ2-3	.	ASSVDAGSTDTQY
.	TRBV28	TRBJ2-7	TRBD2	ASSFMGLAGQSSYEQY
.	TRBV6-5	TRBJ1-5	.	ASSKGGTQH
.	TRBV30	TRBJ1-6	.	AWSVIANSPLH
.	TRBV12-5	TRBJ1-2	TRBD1	ASAGGDRYYGYT
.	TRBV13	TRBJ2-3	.	ASTYDRGTDTQY
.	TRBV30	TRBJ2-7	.	AWSVGSGVQY
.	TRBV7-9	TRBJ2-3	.	ASSQRGGNLLLTQY
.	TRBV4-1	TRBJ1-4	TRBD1	ASSQDHRGGEKLF
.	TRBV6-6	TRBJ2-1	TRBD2	ASSYFSGRVGEQF
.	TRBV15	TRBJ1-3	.	ATSRGTRGNTIY
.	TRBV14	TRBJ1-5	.	ASSQDGFGPQH
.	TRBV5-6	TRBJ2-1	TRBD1	ASRRQGWNEQF
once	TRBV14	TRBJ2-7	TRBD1	ASSFRQGGFHEQY
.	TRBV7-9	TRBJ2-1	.	ASVRDYGEQF
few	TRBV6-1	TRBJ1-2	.	ASSDSNYGYT
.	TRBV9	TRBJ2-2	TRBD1	ASSGGDRGFIGELF
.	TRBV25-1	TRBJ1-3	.	ASSEGEAFDTIY
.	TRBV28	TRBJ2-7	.	ASSLGYEQY
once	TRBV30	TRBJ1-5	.	AWSVGGGQPQH
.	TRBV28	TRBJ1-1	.	ASSLSSWGLNTEAF
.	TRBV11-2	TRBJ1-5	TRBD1	ASSLAGGAQPQH